One and the same sample provided the 5 T cell receptor beta chains below, sequenced in a study of T cell repertoires in cytomegalovirus infection. TCRdb recomputed calls from the reads with MiXCR, one row per CDR3 protein. The table shows under 850,000 distinct CDR3 sequences, with roughly a third occurring only once. Antigens for these TCRs are unknown. Sequenced material: cultured PBMCs, taken from culture after CMV antigen stimulation. The source of these receptors is a human donor in good health (CMV status not recorded). Some clones in this sample may be carry-over from other donors' samples.

This clonotype was picked up a small number of times. For the CDR3, the DNA is TGTGCCAGCAGTCCGACCGTCCTCTATGGCTACACCTTC. It specifies CASSPTVLYGYTF. The rearrangement uses TRBV7-9 and TRBJ1-2; D gene ambiguous. V shed 6 bases and J shed 4 bases, with 12 bases lying between them. In germline, CDR1 is SEHNR, CDR2 FQNEAQ (reference sequence). The CDR3 is 13 amino acids.

A few counts support this clonotype. The J gene is TRBJ2-3, the V gene TRBV7-9, with 8 positions matching TRBD1. The CDR3 covers 17 residues. Germline V gene lookup returns CDR1 SEHNR and CDR2 FQNEAQ (reference sequence). Trimming cost V 5 bases and J 5 bases; bases outside gene matches: 15. The CDR3: CASSPTPRTGGIDTQYF. The CDR3 coding sequence is TGTGCCAGCAGCCCAACCCCCCGCACAGGGGGGATAGATACGCAGTATTTT.

The V and J genes are TRBV6-9 and TRBJ2-1, with 8 positions matching TRBD2. This CDR3 contains 15 residues. The germline gives CDR1 MNHGY, CDR2 SVAAGI. The trim removed 3 bases at V and 6 bases at J, leaving 7 bases unmatched. CDR3: CASSYWSGGLNEQFF. The CDR3 DNA reads TGTGCCAGCAGTTACTGGTCGGGAGGGCTCAATGAGCAGTTCTTC.

The chain is built from TRBV29-1 and TRBJ2-1, with D perhaps given as TRBD1 or TRBD2 (6 bases each). V was clipped by 6 bases and J by 4 bases, with 16 bases between them. The CDR3 has 14 amino acids. The germline gives CDR1 SQVTM, CDR2 ANQGSEA. The CDR3 sequence: CSVLGGDRYNEQFF. DNA of the CDR3: TGCAGCGTCCTCGGGGGCGATCGGTACAATGAGCAGTTCTTC.

J is TRBJ2-1 and V is TRBV6-2 or TRBV6-3; possible D gene TRBD2, 7 bases. Between the trimmed V and J ends, which lost 6 bases and 1 base, there was a span of 22 bases. CDR1 and CDR2 from the germline V gene are MNHEY and SVGEGT. CDR3 length: 18 amino acids. CDR3 nucleotide sequence: TGTGCCAGCAGACCCCCGGGGGGACGGGGGGCTTCCTACAATGAGCAGTTCTTC. It translates to CASRPPGGRGASYNEQFF.